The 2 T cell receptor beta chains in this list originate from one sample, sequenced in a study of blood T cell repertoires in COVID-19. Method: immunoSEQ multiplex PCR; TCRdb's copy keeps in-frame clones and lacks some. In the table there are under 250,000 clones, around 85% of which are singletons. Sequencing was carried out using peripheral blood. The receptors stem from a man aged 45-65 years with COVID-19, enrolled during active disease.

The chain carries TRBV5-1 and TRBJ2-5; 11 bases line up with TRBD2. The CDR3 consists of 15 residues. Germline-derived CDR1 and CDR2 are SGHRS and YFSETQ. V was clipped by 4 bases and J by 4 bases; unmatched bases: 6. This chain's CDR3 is CASSPSGGTGETQYF. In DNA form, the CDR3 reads TGCGCCAGCAGCCCTAGCGGGGGGACGGGAGAGACCCAGTACTTC. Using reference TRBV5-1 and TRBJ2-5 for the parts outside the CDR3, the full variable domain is KAGVTQTPRYLIKTRGQQVTLSCSPISGHRSVSWYQQTPGQGLQFLFEYFSETQRNKGNFPGRFSGRQFSNSRSEMNVSTLELGDSALYLCASSPSGGTGETQYFGPGTRLLVL.

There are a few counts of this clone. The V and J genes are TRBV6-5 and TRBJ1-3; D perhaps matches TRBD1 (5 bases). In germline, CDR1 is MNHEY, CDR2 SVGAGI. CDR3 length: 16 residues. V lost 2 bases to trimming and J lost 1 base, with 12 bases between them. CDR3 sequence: CASSYGPGGSGNTIYF. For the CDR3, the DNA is TGTGCCAGCAGTTACGGGCCGGGGGGTTCTGGAAACACCATATATTTT.